The 27 T cell receptor beta chains presented below share a single source sample, sequenced in a study of identical twins. TCRdb re-called the 5' RACE reads with MiXCR, one entry per CDR3 protein. The data show about 430,000 distinct CDR3 sequences, approximately 18% seen once. Sequencing was done on a sample of naive T cells sorted from blood. These receptors all come from a man aged 50-60 years in good health.

At least ten counts were recorded for this clonotype. The rearrangement joins TRBV28 to TRBJ2-7; D not certain. The V gene lost 5 bases and the J gene lost 3 bases, with 14 bases spanning the gap. The length of the CDR3 is 14 residues. From germline, CDR1 is MDHEN and CDR2 SYDVKM. The CDR3 region has the DNA TGTGCCAGCAGTCCACCGGGTCTAAACTACGAGCAGTACTTC. This translates into CASSPPGLNYEQYF.

The V and J genes are TRBV6-4 and TRBJ2-5; either TRBD1 or TRBD2 may supply D (5 bases each). CDR1 and CDR2 from the germline V gene are MRHNA and SNTAGT. The germline V and J ends were trimmed by 1 base and 5 bases, with 5 bases remaining between them. This CDR3 contains 12 residues. The CDR3 bases are TGTGCCAGCAGTGACTGGGGGGAGACCCAGTACTTC. It codes for CASSDWGETQYF.

This chain uses TRBV15 with TRBJ2-3; no reliable D call. Germline CDR1 LNHNV, CDR2 YYDKDF (reference sequence). CDR3 length equals 13 residues. V dropped 3 bases and J dropped 2 bases, with 6 bases sitting between them. CDR3 DNA sequence: TGTGCCACCAGCAGTCCAGACACAGATACGCAGTATTTT. It is translated as CATSSPDTDTQYF.

In its sample, this clonotype was seen a few times. V is TRBV10-2 and J is TRBJ2-6, with D possibly being TRBD1 or TRBD2 (6 bases each). The germline V and J ends were trimmed by 0 bases and 2 bases, with 14 bases remaining between them. Germline CDR1 WSHSY, CDR2 SAAADI. The CDR3 is 18 amino acids. For the CDR3, the DNA is TGCGCCAGCAGTGAGTCGAGATTGGAGGGGGCTGGGGCCAACGTCCTGACTTTC. Protein product: CASSESRLEGAGANVLTF.

This clonotype was seen more than once but under ten times. The rearrangement uses TRBV7-2 and TRBJ2-3; D is ambiguous. Germline V gene lookup returns CDR1 SGHTA and CDR2 FQGNSA. The V end lost 5 bases, the J end lost 4 bases, and 10 bases lay between the germline ends. This CDR3 has 13 residues. The CDR3 loop reads CASSVTFSDTQYF. As DNA, the CDR3 is TGTGCCAGCAGCGTCACCTTCTCAGATACGCAGTATTTT.

At least ten counts were recorded for this clonotype. The CDR3 spells CASSSPLNRAGANVLTF. The CDR3 region has the DNA TGTGCCAGCAGTTCGCCTTTAAACAGGGCTGGGGCCAACGTCCTGACTTTC. The chain links TRBV12-3 or TRBV12-4 to TRBJ2-6; D might be TRBD1 (6 bases). V dropped 4 bases and J dropped 2 bases, with 15 bases sitting between them. The CDR3 extends over 17 amino acids.

A few counts support this clonotype. The chain's CDR3 is CASSLDRVSEAFF. The CDR3 DNA reads TGCGCCAGCAGCTTAGACAGGGTCTCTGAAGCTTTCTTT. The chain has TRBV5-1 and TRBJ1-1; 7 positions match TRBD1. V was clipped by 2 bases and J by 6 bases; unmatched bases: 4. Germline V gives CDR1 SGHRS, CDR2 YFSETQ. The CDR3 runs 13 residues.

This clonotype occurred a few times. The chain is built from TRBV29-1 and TRBJ2-3; D is unresolved. There are 13 residues in the CDR3. Germline assignment: CDR1 SQVTM and CDR2 ANQGSEA. Trimming took 0 bases from V and 2 from J, leaving 6 bases between them. This chain's CDR3 is CSVEEGFTDTQYF. The DNA for the CDR3 is TGCAGCGTTGAAGAAGGGTTCACAGATACGCAGTATTTT.

CDR3 bases: TGCAGTGCTGTGACAGGTTCGAGCTCCTACAATGAGCAGTTCTTC. Translated, it gives CSAVTGSSSYNEQFF. The chain recombines TRBV20-1 with TRBJ2-1; D may be TRBD1 (6 bases). The CDR3 spans 15 residues. Germline V gene lookup returns CDR1 DFQATT and CDR2 SNEGSKA (reference sequence). Trimming removed 5 bases at V and 0 bases at J, with 14 bases between.

This chain uses TRBV20-1 with TRBJ1-2; the match to TRBD1 covers 7 bases. This CDR3 has 16 residues. Germline V lookup: CDR1 DFQATT, CDR2 SNEGSKA (reference sequence). The V segment lost 3 bases and the J segment 4 bases; nucleotides outside the gene matches: 14. This CDR3 is CSASPWGRGGGYGYTF. The CDR3 bases are TGCAGTGCTAGTCCATGGGGGAGAGGGGGCGGCTATGGCTACACCTTC.

This clonotype was observed many times. The V and J genes are TRBV13 and TRBJ2-7, with 7 bases aligning to TRBD1. Germline CDR1 is PRHDT and CDR2 is FYEKMQ (reference sequence). With V trimmed by 4 bases and J by 0 bases, 15 bases remained unmatched. This CDR3 has 18 amino acids. The CDR3 DNA is TGTGCCAGCAGCTCACAGGGGTCCCACGAATACCGCTCCTACGAGCAGTACTTC. Its translation: CASSSQGSHEYRSYEQYF.

Notes on this clonotype: At one end the junction does not follow the germline gene, possibly because of a read error. The V call is TRBV29-1, the J call TRBJ2-3, with D perhaps TRBD2 (5 bases). The CDR3 contains 13 residues. Germline values: CDR1 SQVTM, CDR2 ANQGSEA. This chain's CDR3 is CSVGRTGTDTQSF. The CDR3 region has the DNA TGCAGCGTTGGTAGGACTGGCACAGATACGCAGTCTTTT.

V and J are TRBV20-1 and TRBJ2-1; 12 bases match TRBD2. The germline CDR1 and CDR2 sequences are DFQATT and SNEGSKA (reference sequence). With 1 base clipped from V and 7 bases from J, the junction kept 5 bases outside the gene matches. The CDR3 totals 15 residues. The CDR3 DNA reads TGCAGTGCTAGAGCTAGCGGGAGGGCCTGGAATGAGCAGTTCTTC. It specifies CSARASGRAWNEQFF.

The rearrangement joins TRBV7-2 to TRBJ2-2; 7 nucleotides agree with TRBD2. Trimming removed 3 bases from V and 6 bases from J; junction bases left unmatched: 7. This CDR3 contains 15 residues. Per the germline V gene, CDR1 is SGHTA and CDR2 is FQGNSA. CDR3 DNA sequence: TGTGCCAGCAGCTTCTACGGGGGGATGTCCGGGGAGCTGTTTTTT. Amino acid sequence: CASSFYGGMSGELFF.

CDR3 nucleotide sequence: TGTGCCAGCAGCATCGACAGATCGGCCTCCTACGAGCAGTACTTC. Protein product: CASSIDRSASYEQYF. The V call is TRBV5-5, the J call TRBJ2-7, with D perhaps TRBD1 (5 bases). The germline V and J ends were trimmed by 4 bases and 0 bases, with 14 bases remaining between them. The germline gives CDR1 SGHKS, CDR2 YYEKEE (reference sequence). The CDR3 is made up of 15 amino acids.

This rearrangement joins TRBV15 to TRBJ1-5; maybe TRBD1 (5 bases). Germline V gives CDR1 LNHNV, CDR2 YYDKDF (reference sequence). V was clipped by 1 base and J by 3 bases, with 7 bases between them. The CDR3 has 14 amino acids. This CDR3 reads CATSRGGYNQPQHF. CDR3 DNA sequence: TGTGCCACCAGCAGAGGGGGGTACAATCAGCCCCAGCATTTT.

CDR3 protein: CASSPQGKIGAVTEAFF. CDR3 in DNA: TGTGCCAGCTCACCACAGGGGAAGATAGGTGCTGTCACTGAAGCTTTCTTT. The chain couples TRBV18 to TRBJ1-1; D is perhaps TRBD1 (5 bases). The germline gives CDR1 KGHSH, CDR2 LQKENI. This CDR3 has 17 amino acids. V gave up 1 base and J gave up 4 bases, with 19 bases separating them.

CDR3 residues: CASSVIAASTDTQYF. The CDR3, as DNA: TGTGCCAGCAGTGTTATAGCGGCTAGCACAGATACGCAGTATTTT. The rearrangement joins TRBV27 to TRBJ2-3; TRBD2 is a possible D gene (6 bases). Trimming took 5 bases from V and 0 from J, leaving 12 bases between them. Germline CDR1 is MNHEY and CDR2 is SMNVEV (reference sequence). This CDR3 has 15 residues.

The chain has TRBV7-2 and TRBJ2-1; 9 bases map to TRBD1. The CDR3 has 13 residues. Losses at the gene ends were 8 bases for V and 6 bases for J; bases not matched to a gene: 5. Looked up from germline, CDR1 is SGHTA and CDR2 is FQGNSA. The CDR3 loop reads CASPPTGGNEQFF. In DNA, the CDR3 is TGTGCCAGCCCCCCGACAGGGGGCAATGAGCAGTTCTTC.

This clonotype was seen at least ten times. This sequence joins TRBV10-3 and TRBJ2-5, with D possibly matching TRBD2 (5 bases). Per the germline V gene, CDR1 is ENHRY and CDR2 is SYGVKD. The CDR3 covers 13 residues. V was shortened by 6 bases and J by 2 bases, with 10 bases between the two germline ends. This CDR3 is CAISNRGQETQYF. The CDR3 nucleotides are TGTGCCATCAGCAACCGGGGACAAGAGACCCAGTACTTC.

The sample holds many counts of this clonotype. The genes are TRBV29-1 and TRBJ2-5; 7 bases agree with TRBD1. With V trimmed by 6 bases and J by 1 base, 8 bases remained unmatched. The germline gives CDR1 SQVTM, CDR2 ANQGSEA. The CDR3 consists of 14 residues. The CDR3 DNA reads as TGCAGCGTCATGATGACAGGGAGCCAAGAGACCCAGTACTTC. Protein: CSVMMTGSQETQYF.

The rearrangement links TRBV12-3 or TRBV12-4 to TRBJ1-5; D remains ambiguous. V was trimmed by 0 bases and J by 5 bases, leaving 8 bases between them. The CDR3 consists of 14 residues. CDR3: CASSLAPKDQPQHF. CDR3 DNA sequence: TGTGCCAGCAGTTTAGCCCCCAAAGATCAGCCCCAGCATTTT.

This clonotype was seen more than once but under ten times. V usage is TRBV5-1 and J usage is TRBJ2-5; D is tentatively TRBD1 or TRBD2 (5 bases each). Trimming left V 2 bases short and J 3 bases short, with 26 bases between. Germline CDR1 reads SGHRS; CDR2 reads YFSETQ. The CDR3 totals 19 residues. For the CDR3, the DNA is TGCGCCAGCAGCTTTTTATTGGGGGTCGGAGACAAAATGGAAGAGACCCAGTACTTC. Protein sequence: CASSFLLGVGDKMEETQYF.

The chain employs TRBV10-2 and TRBJ2-7, with 9 bases matching TRBD1. CDR1 is WSHSY, CDR2 SAAADI, per germline. This CDR3 has 14 amino acids. Germline trimming cut 2 bases from V and 3 bases from J; bases unmatched to any gene: 2. Here the CDR3 reads CASSETGGVYEQYF. CDR3 sequence (DNA): TGCGCCAGCAGTGAGACAGGGGGCGTCTACGAGCAGTACTTC.

This clonotype appeared a few times. Written as DNA, the CDR3 is TGCAGCGCCCGAGACAGTAGCTCCTACAATGAGCAGTTCTTC. It specifies CSARDSSSYNEQFF. This chain links TRBV29-1 with TRBJ2-1; D might be TRBD1 (5 bases). Germline assignment: CDR1 SQVTM and CDR2 ANQGSEA. Between the trimmed V and J ends, which lost 7 bases and 0 bases, there was a span of 13 bases. The CDR3 covers 14 residues.

This clonotype was seen at least ten times. V gene TRBV10-3 combines with J gene TRBJ1-6; 7 positions agree with TRBD1. CDR3 length: 16 amino acids. V lost 6 bases to trimming and J lost 10 bases; unmatched junction nucleotides: 15. CDR1 and CDR2 (germline): ENHRY, SYGVKD. Written as DNA, the CDR3 is TGTGCCATCAGAGACCATACAGGACAGGTGGGATCACCCCTCCACTTT. Protein product: CAIRDHTGQVGSPLHF.

Details on this clonotype: A read error may account for a junction end that differs from germline. The rearrangement links TRBV5-1 to TRBJ2-4; D ambiguous. The CDR3 has 11 residues. Germline lookup yields CDR1 SGHRS and CDR2 YFSETQ. The CDR3 bases are TGCGCCAGCAGCTTGGGATTCATTCAGTCCTTC. Translating it yields CASSLGFIQSF.